This TCR beta chain was found in a study of control samples from healthy donors and cancer patients. Sequencing was performed with immunoSEQ multiplex PCR; in TCRdb, only in-frame clones are kept and a portion is missing. This sample has over 50,000 clones, with about 96% found just once. In this sample, this clone turned up once. Sequencing was carried out using blood. This receptor was obtained from a woman aged 18-29 years in good health.

The CDR3 region has the DNA TGTGCCAGCTCACCACTGGGGACACAGAATGAAAAACTGTTTTTT. This gives the protein CASSPLGTQNEKLFF. The J gene is TRBJ1-4, the V gene TRBV18; tentatively, D is TRBD1 (6 bases). Germline V gene data show CDR1 as KGHSH and CDR2 as LQKENI. V shed 1 base and J shed 5 bases, with 11 bases lying between them. This CDR3 contains 15 residues.